Below, one T cell receptor (beta chain) is given with its context. The data stem from a study of blood T cell repertoires in COVID-19. Study in general: Sites in the United States, Italy and Spain provided acute and convalescent COVID-19 samples. Nucleic acid was either cDNA or gDNA, and it came from T cells, B-cell-depleted T cells, or PBMCs.

As processed by the authors: Reference gene primers were amplified, and this amplification served to estimate nucleated cell counts. Sequenced by immunoSEQ multiplex PCR; TCRdb stores in-frame clones only, minus some. The V and J calls and clone size come from that table; D and trimming were worked out from the DNA. In the table there are more than 250,000 clones, roughly 87% of which are singletons. Germline loops: CDR1 SGHDT, CDR2 YYEEEE. Trimming removed 0 bases from V and 6 bases from J, with 6 bases in between. The CDR3 is 13 amino acids. Sequencing was done on a sample of peripheral blood. The TCR was taken from a man aged 50 to 60 with active or convalescent COVID-19. The genes are TRBV5-6 and TRBJ1-4; D is ambiguous. The CDR3 bases are TGTGCCAGCAGCTTGGTCTCCGATGAAAAACTGTTTTTT. Translated, it gives CASSLVSDEKLFF. Filled out from reference TRBV5-6 and TRBJ1-4, the complete variable domain reads DAGVTQSPTHLIKTRGQQVTLRCSPKSGHDTVSWYQQALGQGPQFIFQYYEEEERQRGNFPDRFSGHQFPNYSSELNVNALLLGDSALYLCASSLVSDEKLFFGSGTQLSVL.